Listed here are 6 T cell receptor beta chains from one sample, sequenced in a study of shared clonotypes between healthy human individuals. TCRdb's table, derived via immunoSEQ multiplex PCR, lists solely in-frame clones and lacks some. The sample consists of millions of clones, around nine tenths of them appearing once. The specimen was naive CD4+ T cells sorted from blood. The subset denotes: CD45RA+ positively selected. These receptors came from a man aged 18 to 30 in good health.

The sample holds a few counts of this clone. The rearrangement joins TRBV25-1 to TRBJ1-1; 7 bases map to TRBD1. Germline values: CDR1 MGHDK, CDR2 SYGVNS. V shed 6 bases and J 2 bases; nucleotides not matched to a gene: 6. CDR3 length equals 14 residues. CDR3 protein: CASRTGKGNTEAFF. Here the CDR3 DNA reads TGTGCCAGCAGGACAGGGAAAGGTAACACTGAAGCTTTCTTT. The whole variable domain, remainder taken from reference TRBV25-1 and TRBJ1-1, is EADIYQTPRYLVIGTGKKITLECSQTMGHDKMYWYQQDPGMELHLIHYSYGVNSTEKGDLSSESTVSRIRTEHFPLTLESARPSHTSQYLCASRTGKGNTEAFFGQGTRLTVV.

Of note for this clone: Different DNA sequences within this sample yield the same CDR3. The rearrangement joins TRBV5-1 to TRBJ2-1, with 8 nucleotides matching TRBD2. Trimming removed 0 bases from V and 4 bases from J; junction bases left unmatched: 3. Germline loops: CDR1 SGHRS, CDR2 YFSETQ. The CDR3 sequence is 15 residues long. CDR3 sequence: CASSLASGSYNEQFF. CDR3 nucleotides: TGCGCCAGCAGCTTGGCTAGCGGGTCTTACAATGAGCAGTTCTTC. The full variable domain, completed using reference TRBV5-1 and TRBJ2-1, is KAGVTQTPRYLIKTRGQQVTLSCSPISGHRSVSWYQQTPGQGLQFLFEYFSETQRNKGNFPGRFSGRQFSNSRSEMNVSTLELGDSALYLCASSLASGSYNEQFFGPGTRLTVL.

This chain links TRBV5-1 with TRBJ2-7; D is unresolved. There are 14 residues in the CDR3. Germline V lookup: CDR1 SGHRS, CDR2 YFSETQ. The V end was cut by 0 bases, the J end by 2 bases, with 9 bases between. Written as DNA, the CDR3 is TGCGCCAGCAGCTTGGCGCCCCCAACCTACGAGCAGTACTTC. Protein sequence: CASSLAPPTYEQYF.

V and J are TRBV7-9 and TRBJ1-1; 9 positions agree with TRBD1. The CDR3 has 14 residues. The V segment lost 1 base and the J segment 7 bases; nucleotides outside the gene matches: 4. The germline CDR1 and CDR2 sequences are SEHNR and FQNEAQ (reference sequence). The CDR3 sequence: CASSLGGQGIEAFF. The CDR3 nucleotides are TGTGCCAGCAGCTTAGGGGGACAGGGAATTGAAGCTTTCTTT.

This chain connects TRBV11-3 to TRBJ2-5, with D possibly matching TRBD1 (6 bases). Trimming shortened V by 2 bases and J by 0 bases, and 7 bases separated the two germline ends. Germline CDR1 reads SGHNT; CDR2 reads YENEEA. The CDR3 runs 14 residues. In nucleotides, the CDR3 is TGTGCCAGCAGCTTAAGGGGGAACCAAGAGACCCAGTACTTC. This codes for CASSLRGNQETQYF.

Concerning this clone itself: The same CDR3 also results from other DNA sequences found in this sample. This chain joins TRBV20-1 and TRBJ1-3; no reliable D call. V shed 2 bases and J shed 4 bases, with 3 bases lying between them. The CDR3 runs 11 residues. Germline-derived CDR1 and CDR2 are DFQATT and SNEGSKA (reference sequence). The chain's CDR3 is CSARSGNTIYF. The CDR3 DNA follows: TGCAGTGCTAGAAGCGGAAACACCATATATTTT.